The 2 T cell receptor beta chains below come from one sample, sequenced in a study of response to subunit inactivated influenza vaccine. TCRdb reprocessed the RT-PCR reads via MiXCR and lists one record per CDR3 protein. The sample records approximately 480,000 distinct CDR3 sequences, over 9.5% being singletons. The material sequenced was PBMCs from blood, taken roughly 48 days after vaccination. The origin of the receptors is a man aged 50 to 59 who received an inactivated influenza vaccine.

This chain joins TRBV24-1 and TRBJ2-2; D is uncertain. CDR1 and CDR2 from the germline V gene are KGHDR and SFDVKD. Trimming shortened V by 6 bases and J by 0 bases, and 4 bases separated the two germline ends. The CDR3 spans 13 residues. The CDR3 DNA sequence: TGTGCCACCAGTCGCACGAACACCGGGGAGCTGTTTTTT. Translating it yields CATSRTNTGELFF.

The chain recombines TRBV12-3 or TRBV12-4 with TRBJ1-2; no reliable D call. The length of the CDR3 is 12 residues. Trimming left V 2 bases short and J 7 bases short, with 8 bases between. This chain's CDR3 is CASSLSGVGYTF. The CDR3, as DNA: TGTGCCAGCAGTTTATCTGGTGTTGGCTACACCTTC.